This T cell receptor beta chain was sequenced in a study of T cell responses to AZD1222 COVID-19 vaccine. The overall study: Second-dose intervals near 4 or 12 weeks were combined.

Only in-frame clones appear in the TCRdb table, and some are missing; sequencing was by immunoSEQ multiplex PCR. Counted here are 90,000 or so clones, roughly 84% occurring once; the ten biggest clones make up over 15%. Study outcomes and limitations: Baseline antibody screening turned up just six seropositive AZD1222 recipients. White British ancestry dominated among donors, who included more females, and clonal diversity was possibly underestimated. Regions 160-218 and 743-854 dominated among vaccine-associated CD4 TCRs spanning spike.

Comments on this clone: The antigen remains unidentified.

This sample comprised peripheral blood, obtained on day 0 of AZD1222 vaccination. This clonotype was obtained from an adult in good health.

Here the CDR3 DNA reads TGTGCCAGCAGCTCACCTGGGACGCAGGAGACCCAGTACTTC. Its translation: CASSSPGTQETQYF. The rearrangement uses TRBV5-6 and TRBJ2-5; perhaps D is TRBD1 or TRBD2 (5 bases each). Germline V lookup: CDR1 SGHDT, CDR2 YYEEEE. The V end was cut by 3 bases, the J end by 5 bases, with 14 bases between. The CDR3 loop spans 14 amino acids.